Listed here are 14 T cell receptor beta chains from one sample, sequenced in a study of blood T cell repertoires in COVID-19. Sequencing used immunoSEQ multiplex PCR; TCRdb keeps in-frame clones, though not all of them. Of about 110,000 clones in the sample, about two thirds were seen once. Specimen: peripheral blood. The receptors here all came from a human donor with acute or convalescent COVID-19. The donor label of this sample is uncertain.

The chain has TRBV29-1 and TRBJ2-1, with TRBD2 identical over 12 bases. The CDR3 runs 18 residues. V dropped 7 bases and J dropped 7; count of bases not matched to a gene: 20. The germline CDR1 and CDR2 sequences are SQVTM and ANQGSEA. CDR3 sequence (DNA): TGCAGCGCCCCCTCCCCGACTAGCGGGGGACCACTGGGGAATGAGCAGTTCTTC. Translation: CSAPSPTSGGPLGNEQFF.

The chain has TRBV9 and TRBJ1-5; 7 nucleotides line up with TRBD1. Losses at the gene ends were 4 bases for V and 0 bases for J; bases not matched to a gene: 4. This CDR3 spans 15 amino acids. CDR1 and CDR2 (germline): SGDLS, YYNGEE. For the CDR3, the DNA is TGTGCCAGCAGCACCGGGACAGTTAGCAATCAGCCCCAGCATTTT. Residues: CASSTGTVSNQPQHF.

This clone was detected a few times. V is TRBV7-9 and J is TRBJ1-1; a possible D gene is TRBD1 (5 bases). V was trimmed by 3 bases and J by 0 bases, leaving 8 bases between them. CDR3 length: 14 residues. Germline-derived CDR1 and CDR2 are SEHNR and FQNEAQ (reference sequence). The DNA of the CDR3 is TGTGCCAGCAGCTTCGGACACCTGAACACTGAAGCTTTCTTT. It translates to CASSFGHLNTEAFF.

V is TRBV7-3 and J is TRBJ2-5; the D gene is possibly TRBD2 (5 bases). This CDR3 has 16 amino acids. CDR1 and CDR2 from the germline V gene are SGHTA and FQGTGA. V was cut by 5 bases and J by 5 bases, with 21 bases left in between. The DNA for the CDR3 is TGTGCCAGCAGCCTCGGCGGTCGGGGTAAAGATGAGACCCAGTACTTC. It translates to CASSLGGRGKDETQYF.

The J gene is TRBJ2-2, the V gene TRBV7-8; tentative D call: TRBD1 (5 bases). Trimming shortened V by 3 bases and J by 7 bases, and 12 bases separated the two germline ends. Looked up from germline, CDR1 is SGHVS and CDR2 is FQNEAQ. The CDR3 totals 14 residues. The CDR3 nucleotides read TGTGCCAGCAGCTTGGGTAGGGGTGGCGGGGAGCTGTTTTTT. Translating it yields CASSLGRGGGELFF.

This clone appeared once. The rearrangement uses TRBV18 and TRBJ2-5; maybe TRBD1 (5 bases). From germline, CDR1 is KGHSH and CDR2 LQKENI. Trimming took 6 bases from V and 5 from J, leaving 16 bases between them. There are 14 residues in the CDR3. The CDR3 coding sequence is TGTGCCAGCTCTCCTGGATGGGGCCGGGAGACCCAGTACTTC. It translates to CASSPGWGRETQYF.

The rearrangement links TRBV28 to TRBJ1-1; D gene unclear. This CDR3 region has 15 residues. With 2 bases removed from V and 1 base from J, the gap between germline ends came to 11 bases. Looked up from germline, CDR1 is MDHEN and CDR2 is SYDVKM. CDR3 residues: CASSLLSGRNTEAFF. The CDR3 nucleotides are TGTGCCAGCAGTTTACTCAGTGGGAGGAACACTGAAGCTTTCTTT.

This chain joins TRBV7-6 and TRBJ2-6; possible D gene TRBD1, 8 bases. This CDR3 has 18 amino acids. V was clipped by 5 bases and J by 2 bases, with 19 bases between them. The germline V gene has CDR1 SGHVS and CDR2 FNYEAQ. This CDR3 is CASSRGGRGRAGANVLTF. The CDR3 nucleotides read TGTGCCAGCAGCAGGGGGGGCAGGGGGCGAGCTGGGGCCAACGTCCTGACTTTC. The complete variable domain, with remaining parts taken from reference TRBV7-6 and TRBJ2-6, reads GAGVSQSPRYKVTKRGQDVALRCDPISGHVSLYWYRQALGQGPEFLTYFNYEAQQDKSGLPNDRFSAERPEGSISTLTIQRTEQRDSAMYRCASSRGGRGRAGANVLTFGAGSRLTVL.

Comment on this clone: The sample has other DNA sequences that encode this CDR3 too. The gene calls are TRBV28 and TRBJ1-5; 7 bases agree with TRBD1. The junction had 7 bases not matched to a gene; V was cut back by 5 bases and J by 6 bases. The CDR3 length is 14 residues. Germline V lookup: CDR1 MDHEN, CDR2 SYDVKM. The CDR3 reads CASSLGGGSQPQHF. CDR3 coding DNA: TGTGCCAGCAGTCTAGGAGGGGGCTCTCAGCCCCAGCATTTT.

V is TRBV5-1 and J is TRBJ1-1, with 9 bases that match TRBD1. Trimming at V came to 4 bases and at J to 11 bases, leaving 9 bases not matched to a gene. Germline CDR1 and CDR2: SGHRS and YFSETQ. The CDR3 spans 13 residues. The CDR3 sequence is CASSPGQGRNAFF. As DNA, the CDR3 is TGCGCCAGCAGCCCCGGACAGGGGAGAAATGCTTTCTTT.

The rearrangement links TRBV2 to TRBJ2-1; 8 bases map to TRBD2. Per germline, CDR1 SNHLY and CDR2 FYNNEI. The CDR3 runs to 14 residues. The J segment lost 8 bases and the V segment lost 6 bases, leaving 9 bases of the junction unmatched. The CDR3 DNA sequence: TGTGCCAGCAGGACTAGTCGGGGGGGTCATGAGCAGTTCTTC. Amino acids: CASRTSRGGHEQFF.

There are a few counts of this clone. The V and J genes are TRBV7-9 and TRBJ2-5; TRBD2 agrees at 10 bases. Germline CDR1 and CDR2: SEHNR and FQNEAQ (reference sequence). With V trimmed by 5 bases and J by 0 bases, 15 bases remained unmatched. This CDR3 has 19 amino acids. The CDR3 nucleotides are TGTGCCAGCAGCCTCAAAAGACTAGCGGGCCCCTTACACCAAGAGACCCAGTACTTC. Its translation: CASSLKRLAGPLHQETQYF.

V usage is TRBV27 and J usage is TRBJ1-1; D is unclear. CDR1 is MNHEY and CDR2 is SMNVEV in the germline V gene (reference sequence). With 6 bases removed from V and 4 bases from J, the gap between germline ends came to 15 bases. The CDR3 runs 14 residues. CDR3 protein: CASRIQPAGTEAFF. As DNA, the CDR3 is TGTGCCAGCAGGATACAGCCAGCCGGCACTGAAGCTTTCTTT.

This chain uses TRBV19 with TRBJ2-7; 9 bases match TRBD1. J gave up 0 bases and V 3 bases, and 6 bases lay outside the gene matches. This CDR3 is 16 amino acids long. CDR1 is LNHDA, CDR2 SQIVND, per germline (reference sequence). The CDR3 sequence is CASSIKGQGYSYEQYV. In nucleotides, the CDR3 is TGTGCCAGTAGTATTAAGGGACAGGGATACTCCTACGAGCAGTACGTC.